These T cell receptor beta chains were read from a single sample in a study of blood T cells in healthy people across ages. In TCRdb, the 5' RACE reads were re-called with MiXCR into one record per CDR3 protein. The sample has 800,000 or so distinct CDR3 sequences; 20% to 30% are singletons. These sequences were also reported in another study, on T cells of mothers and their children.

The sequenced sample consisted of blood. The receptors were gathered from a boy between 5 and 17 years old in good health. Each CDR3 is given with its conserved first and last residue. A D gene is named only where the DNA matches it firmly.

CDR3,J,V,D
CASSEYSRGQDGYTF,TRBJ1-2,TRBV25-1,TRBD1
CASSPPLAGGQIYVQFF,TRBJ2-1,TRBV3-1,TRBD2
CASSFGRNSNQPQHF,TRBJ1-5,TRBV12-3/TRBV12-4,-
CASSLQGDEQYF,TRBJ2-7,TRBV12-3/TRBV12-4,TRBD1
CASSATTGNTGELFF,TRBJ2-2,TRBV11-2,-
CASSPGQGYGTEAFF,TRBJ1-1,TRBV18,TRBD1
CASSPLGQGSSYNSPLHF,TRBJ1-6,TRBV18,TRBD1
CASSSDPTRSNYGYTF,TRBJ1-2,TRBV7-2,-
CASSPGLAEAKNIQYF,TRBJ2-4,TRBV6-6,TRBD2
CASSPGTGRQNIQYF,TRBJ2-4,TRBV27,TRBD1
CASSLIQGAGELFF,TRBJ2-2,TRBV7-3,TRBD1
CASSPWDTNYEQYF,-,TRBV7-8,-
CSVDRGGSYEQYF,TRBJ2-7,TRBV29-1,-
CAISDRSQETQYF,TRBJ2-5,TRBV10-3,-
CASSYSSREPYEQYF,-,TRBV6-2/TRBV6-3,-
CASSPSTGSYEQYF,TRBJ2-7,TRBV18,TRBD1
CSVEDTQGGKLFF,TRBJ1-4,TRBV29-1,-
CASSNRDSPHYEQYF,TRBJ2-7,TRBV7-8,TRBD1
CASSTHGQMNTGELFF,TRBJ2-2,TRBV27,-
CASRGLSNIQYF,TRBJ2-4,TRBV2,-
CASSLTAGGTEAFF,TRBJ1-1,TRBV7-9,-
CASSLVDSGEQYF,TRBJ2-5,TRBV7-6,TRBD2
CSVGTTGWEKLFF,TRBJ1-4,TRBV29-1,-
CASSLDSDRSNSNQPQHF,TRBJ1-5,TRBV6-2/TRBV6-3,-
CASSSGQGVDTIYF,TRBJ1-3,TRBV7-9,TRBD1
CASSQETGRAYNEQFF,TRBJ2-1,TRBV4-3,TRBD2
CASSARTGGPIEQYF,TRBJ2-7,TRBV12-3/TRBV12-4,TRBD1
CASSPETGGTQETQYF,TRBJ2-5,TRBV5-6,TRBD1
CASSQEVPHWGLAGAETQYF,TRBJ2-5,TRBV4-3,TRBD2
CASSAGGGASTEQFF,TRBJ2-1,TRBV7-3,-
CSAQSGYLAKNIQYF,TRBJ2-4,TRBV29-1,-
CASSQGGTGRSEAFF,TRBJ1-1,TRBV7-3,TRBD1
CASSSGNSYEQYF,TRBJ2-7,TRBV7-2,-
CASSEDIPPGIQYF,TRBJ2-4,TRBV2,-
CSAKDWTGTSYGYTF,TRBJ1-2,TRBV20-1,TRBD1
CASRRGLGETQYF,TRBJ2-5,TRBV6-2/TRBV6-3,TRBD1
CATSTRTSALTDTQYF,TRBJ2-3,TRBV15,TRBD2
CASGTGTQAETQYF,TRBJ2-5,TRBV2,-
CASSLWAGGPNEQFF,TRBJ2-1,TRBV28,TRBD2
CSVPIRGGVAGELFF,TRBJ2-2,TRBV29-1,-
CASTMGQGARETQYF,TRBJ2-5,TRBV28,TRBD1
CASSNTGGADSFF,TRBJ1-1,TRBV19,TRBD1
CASSNWGGDGYGYTF,TRBJ1-2,TRBV6-6,-
CASSRPGHGGDEQYF,TRBJ2-7,TRBV12-3/TRBV12-4,-
CASSQVLGVEQYF,-,TRBV3-1,-
CAISLGRDTEAFF,TRBJ1-1,TRBV10-3,-
CSARSAGGIHEQFF,TRBJ2-1,TRBV20-1,TRBD2
CASTHRQTYQETQYF,TRBJ2-5,TRBV28,-
CSARRQGGEKLFF,TRBJ1-4,TRBV20-1,-
CASSLAGFNEQYF,TRBJ2-7,TRBV28,-
CASSELRGGYSNEQFF,TRBJ2-1,TRBV14,-
CASSQDLLPGNSYEQYF,-,TRBV4-3,-
CASSRISYEQYF,TRBJ2-7,TRBV6-2/TRBV6-3,-
CASSPNAANNSPLHF,TRBJ1-6,TRBV7-3,-
CASNNREPAGETQYF,TRBJ2-5,TRBV12-3/TRBV12-4,-
CAWTTGANSPLHF,TRBJ1-6,TRBV30,-
CASSNSWGGELFF,TRBJ2-2,TRBV7-6,-